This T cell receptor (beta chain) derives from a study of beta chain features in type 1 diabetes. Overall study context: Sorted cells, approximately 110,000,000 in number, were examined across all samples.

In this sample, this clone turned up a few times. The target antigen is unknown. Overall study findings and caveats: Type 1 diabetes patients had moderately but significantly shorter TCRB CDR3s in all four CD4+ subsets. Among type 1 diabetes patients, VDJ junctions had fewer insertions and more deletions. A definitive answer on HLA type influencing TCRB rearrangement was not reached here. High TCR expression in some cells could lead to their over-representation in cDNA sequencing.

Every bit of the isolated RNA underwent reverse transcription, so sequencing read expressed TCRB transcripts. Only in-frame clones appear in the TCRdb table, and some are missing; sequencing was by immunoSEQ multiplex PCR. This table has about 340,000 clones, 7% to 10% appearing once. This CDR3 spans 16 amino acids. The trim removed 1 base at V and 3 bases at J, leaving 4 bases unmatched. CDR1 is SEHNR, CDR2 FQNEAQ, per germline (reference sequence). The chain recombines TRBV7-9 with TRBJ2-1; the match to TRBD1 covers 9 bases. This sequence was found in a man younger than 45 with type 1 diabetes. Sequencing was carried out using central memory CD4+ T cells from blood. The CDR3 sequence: CASSLEPGQGYNEQFF. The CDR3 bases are TGTGCCAGCAGCTTAGAACCGGGACAGGGCTACAATGAGCAGTTCTTC.